This TCR beta chain originates from a study of response to subunit inactivated influenza vaccine. Whole-study findings and limits: The study's authors posited that every seasonal influenza vaccination enlists few new T cells.

This clonotype has just a few counts. Its antigen is undetermined. TCRdb re-called the RT-PCR reads with MiXCR, one entry per CDR3 protein. The sample carries about 480,000 distinct CDR3 sequences, approximately 24% recorded once. This specimen was CD4+ T cells sorted from PBMCs, taken around 5 days after vaccination. The sequence was collected from a man aged 45-60 years who received an inactivated influenza vaccine.

This CDR3 reads CASRRIRASSNSNGYTF. CDR3 sequence (DNA): TGTGCCAGTAGGAGAATCCGGGCCTCTTCAAATTCCAATGGCTACACCTTC. This chain uses TRBV28 with TRBJ1-2; D remains ambiguous. V lost 9 bases and J 6 bases, leaving 29 bases between the germline ends. CDR1 is MDHEN and CDR2 is SYDVKM in the germline V gene. The length of the CDR3 is 17 residues.